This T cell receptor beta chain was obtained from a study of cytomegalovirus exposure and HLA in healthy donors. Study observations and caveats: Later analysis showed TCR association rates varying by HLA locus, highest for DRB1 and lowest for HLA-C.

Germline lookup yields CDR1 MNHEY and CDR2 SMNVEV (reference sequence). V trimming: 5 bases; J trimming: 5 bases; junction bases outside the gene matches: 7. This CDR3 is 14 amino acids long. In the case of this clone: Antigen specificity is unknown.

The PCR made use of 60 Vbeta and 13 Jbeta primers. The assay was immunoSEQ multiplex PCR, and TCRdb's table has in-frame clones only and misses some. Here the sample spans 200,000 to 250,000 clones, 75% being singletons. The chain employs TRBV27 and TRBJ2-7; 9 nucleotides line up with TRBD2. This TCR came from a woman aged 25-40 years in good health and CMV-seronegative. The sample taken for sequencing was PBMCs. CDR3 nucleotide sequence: TGTGCCAGCAGTCCGGGGACTAGCCCCCACGAGCAGTACTTC. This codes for CASSPGTSPHEQYF.